Following are 26 T cell receptor beta chains from one sample sequenced in a study of control samples from healthy donors and cancer patients. Sequenced by immunoSEQ multiplex PCR; TCRdb stores in-frame clones only, minus some. This table has about 110,000 clones, around 82% appearing once. Sequencing was carried out using blood. The receptors here all came from a woman aged 45-65 years in good health.

Details on this clone: This sample also contains other DNA sequences that code for the same CDR3. The V and J genes are TRBV7-9 and TRBJ2-1; 10 positions agree with TRBD2. Germline V gives CDR1 SEHNR, CDR2 FQNEAQ (reference sequence). CDR3 length: 15 amino acids. After removal of 1 base from V and 9 bases from J, the junction contained 6 bases not matched to a gene. The CDR3, as DNA: TGTGCCAGCAGCTTAGAGTTAGCGGGGGGTGGTGAGCAGTTCTTC. Encoded protein: CASSLELAGGGEQFF.

The chain links TRBV30 to TRBJ2-3; D perhaps matches TRBD1 (8 bases). V was trimmed by 4 bases and J by 3 bases, leaving 11 bases between them. The CDR3 consists of 13 residues. Germline CDR1 GTSNPN, CDR2 SVGIG (reference sequence). CDR3 sequence (DNA): TGTGCCTGGAACAGGGGGGGGACAGATACGCAGTATTTT. This sequence encodes CAWNRGGTDTQYF.

The chain has TRBV21-1 and TRBJ1-5. TRBV21-1 corresponds to a pseudogene. CDR3 length equals 14 residues. The CDR3 here is CASSKGYSNQPQHF. For the CDR3, the DNA is TGTGCCAGCAGCAAAGGTTATAGCAATCAGCCCCAGCATTTT.

This sequence joins TRBV7-3 and TRBJ2-2; D uncertain. Trimming shortened V by 5 bases and J by 2 bases, and 9 bases separated the two germline ends. Germline V gene sequence: CDR1 SGHTA, CDR2 FQGTGA. This CDR3 spans 14 amino acids. The CDR3 here is CASSGGPNTGELFF. As DNA, the CDR3 is TGTGCCAGCAGCGGCGGACCTAACACCGGGGAGCTGTTTTTT.

This chain links TRBV12-3 or TRBV12-4 with TRBJ1-1; D remains unclear. V was cut by 5 bases and J by 1 base, with 5 bases left in between. The CDR3 is 12 residues long. CDR3 nucleotides: TGTGCCAGCAGTGAGGGGAACACTGAAGCTTTCTTT. The encoded protein is CASSEGNTEAFF.

The gene calls are TRBV15 and TRBJ1-4; D is ambiguous. This CDR3 has 12 residues. In germline, CDR1 is LNHNV, CDR2 YYDKDF (reference sequence). Trimming shortened V by 3 bases and J by 5 bases, and 4 bases separated the two germline ends. CDR3 residues: CATSRENEKLFF. The DNA for the CDR3 is TGTGCCACCAGCAGGGAGAATGAAAAACTGTTTTTT.

This clone was seen more than once but under ten times. The genes are TRBV2 and TRBJ1-1, with D perhaps TRBD1 (5 bases). CDR3 length: 13 amino acids. Looked up from germline, CDR1 is SNHLY and CDR2 is FYNNEI. V lost 4 bases and J lost 6, with 12 bases in between. CDR3: CASSGELGAEAFF. In DNA form, the CDR3 reads TGTGCCAGCAGTGGGGAACTAGGGGCTGAAGCTTTCTTT.

J is TRBJ2-2 and V is TRBV7-3; D gene uncertain. The V and J ends lost 0 bases and 4 bases respectively, with 3 bases between them. In germline, CDR1 is SGHTA, CDR2 FQGTGA. This CDR3 has 13 amino acids. The CDR3 coding sequence is TGTGCCAGCAGCTTAACGCGCACCGGGGAGCTGTTTTTT. It codes for CASSLTRTGELFF.

In DNA, the CDR3 is TGTGCCAGCAGCGACAGTACTAATGAAAAACTGTTTTTT. Its protein product is CASSDSTNEKLFF. The rearrangement links TRBV6-2 or TRBV6-3 to TRBJ1-4; D is possibly TRBD1 (5 bases). Germline lookup yields CDR1 MNHEY and CDR2 SVGEGT. V shed 6 bases and J shed 2 bases, with 7 bases lying between them. The CDR3 spans 13 residues.

The chain couples TRBV19 to TRBJ1-1; maybe TRBD1 (5 bases). Between the trimmed V and J ends, which lost 5 bases and 1 base, there was a span of 11 bases. The CDR3 consists of 14 residues. CDR1 is LNHDA, CDR2 SQIVND, per germline (reference sequence). CDR3 nucleotide sequence: TGTGCCAGTAGTCCCTGGACAAGGAACACTGAAGCTTTCTTT. Amino acids: CASSPWTRNTEAFF.

CDR3 sequence: CASSLGGLDQHF. Written as DNA, the CDR3 is TGTGCCAGCAGCTTAGGGGGGCTGGACCAGCATTTT. The genes are TRBV7-8 and TRBJ1-5, with D tentatively TRBD1 (6 bases). There are 12 residues in the CDR3. Trimming took off 1 base at V and 12 bases at J, with 10 bases between the two ends. The germline V gene has CDR1 SGHVS and CDR2 FQNEAQ.

J is TRBJ1-1 and V is TRBV5-1; TRBD1 might be the D (6 bases). Germline CDR1 SGHRS, CDR2 YFSETQ. V lost 2 bases and J 4 bases, leaving 15 bases between the germline ends. This CDR3 is built from 15 residues. The CDR3 coding sequence is TGCGCCAGCAGCTTACAGGGCCAGGTTGGCACTGAAGCTTTCTTT. Its protein product is CASSLQGQVGTEAFF.

J is TRBJ2-5 and V is TRBV15, with D possibly called TRBD1 or TRBD2 (6 bases each). The ends were cut back, 3 bases at V and 1 base at J, with 12 bases in the middle. Germline loops: CDR1 LNHNV, CDR2 YYDKDF (reference sequence). The CDR3 consists of 15 residues. DNA for the CDR3: TGTGCCACCAGCAGGGGTCGGGGGCTCCAAGAGACCCAGTACTTC. Its translation is CATSRGRGLQETQYF.

The chain recombines TRBV10-3 with TRBJ1-3; D possibly corresponds to TRBD1 (6 bases). The V and J ends lost 9 bases and 2 bases respectively, with 29 bases between them. Germline CDR1 is ENHRY and CDR2 is SYGVKD. This CDR3 has 19 residues. CDR3 sequence reads: CAIQRAQPKQGIAGNTIYF. Here the CDR3 DNA reads TGTGCCATACAACGGGCCCAACCTAAACAGGGTATCGCTGGAAACACCATATATTTT.

This clone was recorded once. This chain links TRBV9 with TRBJ2-7, with 7 bases lining up with TRBD2. Germline lookup yields CDR1 SGDLS and CDR2 YYNGEE. The V segment lost 0 bases and the J segment 5 bases; nucleotides outside the gene matches: 5. CDR3 length: 14 residues. The CDR3, as DNA: TGTGCCAGCAGCGTAGTTAGCGGGTCCGACGAGCAGTACTTC. Its translation is CASSVVSGSDEQYF. The whole variable domain, filled in from reference TRBV9 and TRBJ2-7, reads DSGVTQTPKHLITATGQRVTLRCSPRSGDLSVYWYQQSLDQGLQFLIQYYNGEERAKGNILERFSAQQFPDLHSELNLSSLELGDSALYFCASSVVSGSDEQYFGPGTRLTVT.

This chain uses TRBV5-1 with TRBJ1-3, with D unclear. In germline, CDR1 is SGHRS, CDR2 YFSETQ. This CDR3 contains 15 residues. Trimming removed 0 bases from V and 2 bases from J, with 9 bases in between. The CDR3 is CASSLAGGAGNTIYF. DNA for the CDR3: TGCGCCAGCAGCTTGGCTGGTGGTGCTGGAAACACCATATATTTT.

V usage is TRBV27 and J usage is TRBJ1-6, with D possibly being TRBD1 (5 bases). Germline V gene sequence: CDR1 MNHEY, CDR2 SMNVEV (reference sequence). The CDR3 is 16 residues long. The germline V and J ends were trimmed by 5 bases and 7 bases, with 18 bases remaining between them. The CDR3 reads CASSTSGSAWNSPLHF. CDR3 bases: TGTGCCAGCAGTACCTCAGGGTCGGCCTGGAATTCACCCCTCCACTTT.

J is TRBJ2-6 and V is TRBV19; 9 nucleotides agree with TRBD1. The germline CDR1 and CDR2 sequences are LNHDA and SQIVND (reference sequence). V gave up 3 bases and J gave up 0 bases; unmatched junction bases: 12. This CDR3 comprises 20 residues. The CDR3 bases are TGTGCCAGTAGTATCTGGGCTAAGGGACAGGGAGCCTCTGGGGCCAACGTCCTGACTTTC. Amino acids: CASSIWAKGQGASGANVLTF.

As for this clone: A read error may account for a junction end that differs from germline. The CDR3 DNA reads TGTGCCAGCAGCGTAGACAGAGAATCCTACAATGAGCAGTTCTTC. Translating gives CASSVDRESYNEQFF. The chain has TRBV11-2 and TRBJ2-1, with a possible D match to TRBD1 (5 bases). Germline V gene lookup returns CDR1 SGHAT and CDR2 FQNNGV. The CDR3 length is 15 residues.

This chain joins TRBV4-1 and TRBJ2-7, with 10 bases aligning to TRBD1. CDR3 size: 17 residues. V trimming: 0 bases; J trimming: 0 bases; junction bases outside the gene matches: 5. Germline V gene sequence: CDR1 MGHRA, CDR2 YSYEKL. CDR3 DNA: TGCGCCAGCAGCCAAGATATGGACAGGGGGATCTCCTACGAGCAGTACTTC. Encoded protein: CASSQDMDRGISYEQYF.

This chain connects TRBV29-1 to TRBJ2-2, with D possibly being TRBD1 or TRBD2 (6 bases each). This CDR3 is 15 amino acids long. V lost 6 bases and J lost 10, with 24 bases in between. The germline V gene has CDR1 SQVTM and CDR2 ANQGSEA. The CDR3: CSVRRGVGGLVELFF. The DNA of the CDR3 is TGCAGCGTAAGAAGGGGGGTAGGAGGCCTGGTGGAGCTGTTTTTT.

The chain uses TRBV4-2 and TRBJ1-5, with unresolved D. There are 15 residues in the CDR3. V lost 1 base and J lost 5, with 12 bases in between. Germline CDR1 reads LGHNA; CDR2 reads YNFKEQ. The CDR3 DNA is TGTGCCAGCAGCCAAGTATGGGATATAGATCAGCCCCAGCATTTT. It translates to CASSQVWDIDQPQHF.

This clone was seen at least ten times. The chain couples TRBV4-1 to TRBJ1-5; D possibly corresponds to TRBD1 (6 bases). Trimming shortened V by 4 bases and J by 2 bases, and 15 bases separated the two germline ends. This CDR3 spans 16 amino acids. Germline values: CDR1 MGHRA, CDR2 YSYEKL. CDR3 in DNA: TGCGCCAGCAGCCTCGGGGGGGCTTATGGCAATCAGCCCCAGCATTTT. Amino acid sequence: CASSLGGAYGNQPQHF.

The chain combines TRBV19 with TRBJ1-5; the D gene is possibly TRBD1 (5 bases). In germline, CDR1 is LNHDA, CDR2 SQIVND (reference sequence). The CDR3 sequence is 16 residues long. V was clipped by 4 bases and J by 1 base, with 14 bases between them. CDR3 nucleotide sequence: TGTGCCAGTAGTAGGCGAATGGGACCGAGCAATCAGCCCCAGCATTTT. Translating it yields CASSRRMGPSNQPQHF.

This chain joins TRBV28 and TRBJ2-1, with TRBD1 as a possible D gene (6 bases). V was cut by 5 bases and J by 9 bases, with 11 bases left in between. CDR1 and CDR2 (germline): MDHEN, SYDVKM. The CDR3 has 12 amino acids. The CDR3 DNA reads TGTGCCAGCAGTGAACAGGGCCGTGAGCAGTTCTTC. Its protein product is CASSEQGREQFF.

V is TRBV24-1 and J is TRBJ2-7; D is possibly TRBD1 (5 bases). V was pared by 7 bases and J by 2 bases, with 17 bases between. Germline CDR1 and CDR2: KGHDR and SFDVKD. CDR3 size: 15 residues. The CDR3 nucleotides are TGTGCCACCAGGCAGAGCCTTGGACACCCCTACGAGCAGTACTTC. It is translated as CATRQSLGHPYEQYF.